These 17 T cell receptor beta chains share one sample of origin, sequenced in a study of cytomegalovirus exposure and HLA in healthy donors. This PCR relied on a set of 60 Vbeta primers and 13 Jbeta primers. Libraries were prepared by immunoSEQ multiplex PCR; TCRdb keeps only in-frame clonotypes and omits some of them. The repertoire has about 190,000 clones, under 85% of them found once; the top ten carry roughly 10%. The sequenced sample was PBMCs. The receptor source for this set is a woman in her forties or fifties in good health and CMV-seropositive.

This rearrangement joins TRBV7-6 to TRBJ1-2; D perhaps matches TRBD1 (5 bases). V lost 5 bases and J lost 5, with 18 bases in between. The CDR3 is 15 amino acids. From germline, CDR1 is SGHVS and CDR2 FNYEAQ. CDR3 in amino acids: CASSPIDSEVYGYTF. In DNA, the CDR3 is TGTGCCAGCAGCCCCATTGACAGTGAAGTTTATGGCTACACCTTC.

The chain links TRBV28 to TRBJ1-6; 7 nucleotides match TRBD1. With V trimmed by 3 bases and J by 7 bases, 6 bases remained unmatched. Germline loops: CDR1 MDHEN, CDR2 SYDVKM. The CDR3 covers 15 residues. The CDR3 coding sequence is TGTGCCAGCAGTTTTAGCACAGGGGAAAATTCACCCCTCCACTTT. It codes for CASSFSTGENSPLHF.

The chain is built from TRBV4-2 and TRBJ1-5; 7 positions agree with TRBD1. Germline-derived CDR1 and CDR2 are LGHNA and YNFKEQ. J gave up 3 bases and V 3 bases, and 8 bases lay outside the gene matches. The CDR3 covers 16 residues. The CDR3 is CASSQDRDSPNQPQHF. The CDR3 coding sequence is TGTGCCAGCAGCCAGGACCGGGACAGCCCCAATCAGCCCCAGCATTTT.

This chain connects TRBV29-1 to TRBJ1-2; D is possibly TRBD1 (6 bases). This CDR3 has 13 residues. V shed 7 bases and J shed 1 base, with 13 bases lying between them. The germline CDR1 and CDR2 sequences are SQVTM and ANQGSEA. CDR3 protein: CSAVQGYNYGYTF. The CDR3 DNA reads as TGCAGCGCCGTACAGGGATATAACTATGGCTACACCTTC.

The chain couples TRBV4-1 to TRBJ2-2; 12 bases match TRBD1. The V segment lost 1 base and the J segment 2 bases; nucleotides outside the gene matches: 5. The CDR3 is 18 amino acids. CDR1 MGHRA and CDR2 YSYEKL come from the germline V gene. CDR3 loop: CASSQAAGTGGNTGELFF. The CDR3 DNA reads TGCGCCAGCAGCCAAGCTGCCGGGACAGGGGGCAACACCGGGGAGCTGTTTTTT.

The chain is built from TRBV19 and TRBJ1-6; 10 nucleotides line up with TRBD1. CDR3 length: 15 residues. Unmatched junction bases numbered 6, after V lost 4 bases and J lost 9 bases. Germline values: CDR1 LNHDA, CDR2 SQIVND (reference sequence). DNA for the CDR3: TGTGCCAGTAGTAATTTGGGACAGGGGACTTCACCCCTCCACTTT. Protein sequence: CASSNLGQGTSPLHF.

The CDR3 sequence is CASSQDRTGPNYGYTF. The CDR3 DNA sequence: TGCGCCAGCAGCCAAGATCGTACAGGTCCTAACTATGGCTACACCTTC. J is TRBJ1-2 and V is TRBV4-1, with D tentatively TRBD1 (5 bases). The CDR3 spans 16 residues. V lost 0 bases and J lost 0, with 11 bases in between. Germline V CDR1 and CDR2: MGHRA, YSYEKL.

The chain recombines TRBV5-1 with TRBJ2-1; TRBD1 might be the D (5 bases). This CDR3 has 16 residues. Trimming pared 0 bases from V and 3 bases from J, leaving 13 bases between. Germline assignment: CDR1 SGHRS and CDR2 YFSETQ. CDR3 sequence: CASSLEGHADYNEQFF. CDR3 in DNA: TGCGCCAGCAGCTTGGAAGGACACGCGGACTACAATGAGCAGTTCTTC. Full variable domain (rest looked up from reference TRBV5-1 and TRBJ2-1): KAGVTQTPRYLIKTRGQQVTLSCSPISGHRSVSWYQQTPGQGLQFLFEYFSETQRNKGNFPGRFSGRQFSNSRSEMNVSTLELGDSALYLCASSLEGHADYNEQFFGPGTRLTVL.

The genes are TRBV7-3 and TRBJ2-3, with TRBD1 matching 7 bases. There are 15 residues in the CDR3. The trim removed 5 bases at V and 0 bases at J, leaving 5 bases unmatched. Germline-derived CDR1 and CDR2 are SGHTA and FQGTGA. Written as DNA, the CDR3 is TGTGCCAGCAGCCCCCGGACAGGCAGCACAGATACGCAGTATTTT. Its protein product is CASSPRTGSTDTQYF.

The chain joins TRBV6-5 to TRBJ1-2; tentative D call: TRBD1 (6 bases). V shed 7 bases and J shed 2 bases, with 11 bases lying between them. The CDR3 is 13 amino acids. CDR1 is MNHEY and CDR2 is SVGAGI in the germline V gene. The CDR3 here is CASIGTPNYGYTF. The CDR3 DNA reads as TGTGCCAGCATTGGGACACCCAACTATGGCTACACCTTC.

The V gene is TRBV5-1, the J gene TRBJ1-1; tentatively, D is TRBD1 (6 bases). Germline CDR1 and CDR2: SGHRS and YFSETQ. Trimming pared 4 bases from V and 3 bases from J, leaving 13 bases between. This CDR3 is 14 amino acids long. The CDR3 reads CASSLQGRDTEAFF. In DNA form, the CDR3 reads TGCGCCAGCAGCCTCCAGGGGAGGGACACTGAAGCTTTCTTT.

V usage is TRBV9 and J usage is TRBJ2-7; TRBD2 might be the D (6 bases). CDR1 and CDR2 (germline): SGDLS, YYNGEE. V dropped 3 bases and J dropped 2 bases, with 15 bases sitting between them. This CDR3 contains 15 residues. CDR3 nucleotides: TGTGCCAGCAGCGCTGAGGAGGGCTCTGCCTACGAGCAGTACTTC. It codes for CASSAEEGSAYEQYF. The full variable domain, rest sourced from reference TRBV9 and TRBJ2-7, is DSGVTQTPKHLITATGQRVTLRCSPRSGDLSVYWYQQSLDQGLQFLIQYYNGEERAKGNILERFSAQQFPDLHSELNLSSLELGDSALYFCASSAEEGSAYEQYFGPGTRLTVT.

J is TRBJ2-5 and V is TRBV30; D unresolved. In germline, CDR1 is GTSNPN, CDR2 SVGIG (reference sequence). V was trimmed by 0 bases and J by 5 bases, leaving 4 bases between them. The CDR3 is made up of 11 amino acids. CDR3 nucleotide sequence: TGTGCCTGGAGTGTACAGGAGACCCAGTACTTC. As protein: CAWSVQETQYF.

To note about this clone: Other DNA sequences in this specimen translate into the identical CDR3. The chain links TRBV7-9 to TRBJ1-2; tentative D call: TRBD1 (5 bases). Trimming removed 3 bases at V and 3 bases at J, with 8 bases between. Per germline, CDR1 SEHNR and CDR2 FQNEAQ (reference sequence). The CDR3 runs to 13 residues. CDR3 DNA: TGTGCCAGCAGCTTTGGCAGGGACTATGGCTACACCTTC. Amino acid sequence: CASSFGRDYGYTF.

The rearrangement uses TRBV28 and TRBJ1-2, with D possibly being TRBD1 (5 bases). Germline loops: CDR1 MDHEN, CDR2 SYDVKM. There are 12 residues in the CDR3. V dropped 6 bases and J dropped 8 bases, with 13 bases sitting between them. The CDR3 DNA sequence: TGTGCCAGCAGCCGGGGAGGGGACGGCTACACCTTC. It translates to CASSRGGDGYTF.

The chain joins TRBV7-6 to TRBJ2-3; 13 positions match TRBD2. CDR1 and CDR2 from the germline V gene are SGHVS and FNYEAQ. This CDR3 contains 15 residues. The J segment lost 6 bases and the V segment lost 2 bases, leaving 2 bases of the junction unmatched. DNA of the CDR3: TGTGCCAGCAGCTTACCGGGACTAGCGGGGGATACGCAGTATTTT. Protein sequence: CASSLPGLAGDTQYF.

The rearrangement links TRBV6-6 to TRBJ1-5; 8 nucleotides agree with TRBD1. V dropped 8 bases and J dropped 0; count of bases not matched to a gene: 6. The CDR3 covers 15 residues. In germline, CDR1 is MNHNY, CDR2 SVGAGI (reference sequence). This CDR3 is CASLTGGYSNQPQHF. The DNA for the CDR3 is TGTGCCAGCCTTACAGGGGGGTATAGCAATCAGCCCCAGCATTTT.